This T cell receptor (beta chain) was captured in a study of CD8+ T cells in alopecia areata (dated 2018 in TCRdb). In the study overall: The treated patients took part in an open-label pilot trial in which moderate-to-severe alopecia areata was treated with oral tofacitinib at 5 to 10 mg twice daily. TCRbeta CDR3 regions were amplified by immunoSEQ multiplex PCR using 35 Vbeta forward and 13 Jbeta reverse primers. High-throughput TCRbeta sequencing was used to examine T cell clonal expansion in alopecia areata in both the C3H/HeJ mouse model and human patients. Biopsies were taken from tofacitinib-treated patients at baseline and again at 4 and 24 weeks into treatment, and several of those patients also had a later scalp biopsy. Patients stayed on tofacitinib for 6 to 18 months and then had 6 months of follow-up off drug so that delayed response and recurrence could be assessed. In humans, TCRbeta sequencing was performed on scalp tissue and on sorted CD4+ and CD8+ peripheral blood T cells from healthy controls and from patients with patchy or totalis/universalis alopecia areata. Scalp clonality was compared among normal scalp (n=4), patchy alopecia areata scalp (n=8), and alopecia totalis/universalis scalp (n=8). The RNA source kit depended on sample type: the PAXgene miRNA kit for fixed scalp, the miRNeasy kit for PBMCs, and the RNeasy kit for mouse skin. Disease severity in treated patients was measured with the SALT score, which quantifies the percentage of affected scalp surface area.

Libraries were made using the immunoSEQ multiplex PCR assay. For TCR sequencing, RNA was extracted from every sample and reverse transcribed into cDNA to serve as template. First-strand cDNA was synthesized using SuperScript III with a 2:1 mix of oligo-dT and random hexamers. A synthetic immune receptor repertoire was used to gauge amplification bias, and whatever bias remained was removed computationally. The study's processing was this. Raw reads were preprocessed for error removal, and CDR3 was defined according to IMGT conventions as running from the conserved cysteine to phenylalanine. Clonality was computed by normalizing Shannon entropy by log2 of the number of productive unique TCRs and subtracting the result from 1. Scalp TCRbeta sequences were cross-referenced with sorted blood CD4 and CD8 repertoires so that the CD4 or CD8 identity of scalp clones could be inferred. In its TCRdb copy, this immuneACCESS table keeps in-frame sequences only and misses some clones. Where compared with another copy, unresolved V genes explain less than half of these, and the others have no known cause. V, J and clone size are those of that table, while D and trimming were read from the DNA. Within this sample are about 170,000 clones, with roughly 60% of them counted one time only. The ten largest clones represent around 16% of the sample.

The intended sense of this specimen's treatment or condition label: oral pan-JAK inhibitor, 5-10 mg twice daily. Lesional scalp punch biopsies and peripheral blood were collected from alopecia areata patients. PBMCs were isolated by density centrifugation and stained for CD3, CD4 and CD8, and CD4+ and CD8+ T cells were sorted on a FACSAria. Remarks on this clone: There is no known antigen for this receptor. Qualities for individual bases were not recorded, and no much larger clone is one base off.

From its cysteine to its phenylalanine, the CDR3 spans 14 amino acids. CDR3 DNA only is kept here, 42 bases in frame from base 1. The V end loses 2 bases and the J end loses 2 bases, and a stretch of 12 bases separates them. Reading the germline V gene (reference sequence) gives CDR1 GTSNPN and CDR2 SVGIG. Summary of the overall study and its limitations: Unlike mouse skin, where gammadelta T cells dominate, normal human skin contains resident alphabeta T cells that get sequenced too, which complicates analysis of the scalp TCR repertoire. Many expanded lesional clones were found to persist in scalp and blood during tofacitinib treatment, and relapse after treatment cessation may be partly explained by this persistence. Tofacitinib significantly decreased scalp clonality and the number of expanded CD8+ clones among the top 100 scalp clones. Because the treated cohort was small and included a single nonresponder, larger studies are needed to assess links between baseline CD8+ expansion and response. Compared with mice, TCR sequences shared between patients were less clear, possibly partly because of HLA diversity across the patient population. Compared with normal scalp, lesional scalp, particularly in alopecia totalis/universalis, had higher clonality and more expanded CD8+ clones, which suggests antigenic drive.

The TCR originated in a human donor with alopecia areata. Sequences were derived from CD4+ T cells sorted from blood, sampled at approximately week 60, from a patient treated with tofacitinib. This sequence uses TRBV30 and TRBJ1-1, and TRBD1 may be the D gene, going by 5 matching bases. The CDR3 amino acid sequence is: CAWSPTGANTEAFF. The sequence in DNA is TGTGCCTGGAGTCCAACCGGGGCTAACACTGAAGCTTTCTTT.